These 12 T cell receptor beta chains originate from one sample sequenced in a study of beta chain features in type 1 diabetes. Findings and limits, study-wide: Moderate but significant shortening of TCRB CDR3s was recorded in all four CD4+ subsets from Type 1 diabetes patients.

These receptors' antigens are unknown. Expressed TCRB transcripts were sequenced after all isolated RNA was converted to cDNA. The data were produced by immunoSEQ multiplex PCR, yet TCRdb's version contains in-frame clones alone and is incomplete. The sample has about 340,000 clones; about 14% are singletons. The specimen was naive CD4+ T cells from blood. The source of these receptors is a woman aged 18 to 35 with type 1 diabetes.

The rearrangement links TRBV5-1 to TRBJ2-3, with D perhaps TRBD1 (5 bases). The CDR3 runs to 14 residues. In germline, CDR1 is SGHRS, CDR2 YFSETQ. Between the trimmed V and J ends, which lost 2 bases and 0 bases, there was a span of 7 bases. The CDR3 sequence is CASSFRQSTDTQYF. DNA for the CDR3: TGCGCCAGCAGCTTCAGACAGAGCACAGATACGCAGTATTTT.

The V gene is TRBV4-3, the J gene TRBJ2-3, with 8 bases that match TRBD1. Germline V gives CDR1 LGHNA, CDR2 YSLEER. CDR3 length: 15 residues. V shed 4 bases and J 4 bases; nucleotides not matched to a gene: 7. The CDR3 DNA reads as TGCGCCAGCAGCCTCGACAGGGGATGGGCAGATACGCAGTATTTT. As protein: CASSLDRGWADTQYF.

This clone was found a few times. The DNA for the CDR3 is TGTGCCAGTAGTATAGCGGCAGATACGCAGTATTTT. This translates into CASSIAADTQYF. This chain uses TRBV19 with TRBJ2-3; D not resolved. The V end lost 1 base, the J end lost 4 bases, and 3 bases lay between the germline ends. Per the germline V gene, CDR1 is LNHDA and CDR2 is SQIVND (reference sequence). This CDR3 has 12 residues.

The chain carries TRBV6-1 and TRBJ1-1, with 8 bases that match TRBD1. There are 14 residues in the CDR3. The J segment lost 5 bases and the V segment lost 7 bases, leaving 9 bases of the junction unmatched. Germline CDR1 is MNHNS and CDR2 is SASEGT. The CDR3 sequence is CASIRGQGATEAFF. The CDR3 region has the DNA TGTGCCAGCATCCGAGGACAGGGAGCTACTGAAGCTTTCTTT.

This chain links TRBV15 with TRBJ1-2; the D gene is possibly TRBD1 (6 bases). The germline V gene has CDR1 LNHNV and CDR2 YYDKDF (reference sequence). The length of the CDR3 is 15 residues. Trimming took 0 bases from V and 7 from J, leaving 15 bases between them. The CDR3 DNA is TGTGCCACCAGCAGAGATGCAAGACAGGATGGTGGCTACACCTTC. This gives the protein CATSRDARQDGGYTF. Filled out from reference TRBV15 and TRBJ1-2, the complete variable domain reads DAMVIQNPRYQVTQFGKPVTLSCSQTLNHNVMYWYQQKSSQAPKLLFHYYDKDFNNEADTPDNFQSRRPNTSFCFLDIRSPGLGDTAMYLCATSRDARQDGGYTFGSGTRLTVV.

In DNA form, the CDR3 reads TGTGCCAGTAGTCGACCTCTCAGTAGCGCGAGCTCCTACAATGAGCAGTTCTTC. Protein: CASSRPLSSASSYNEQFF. V usage is TRBV19 and J usage is TRBJ2-1; a weak D match, TRBD2 (5 bases). The CDR3 covers 18 residues. Trimming cost V 5 bases and J 0 bases, with 20 bases left between them. The germline CDR1 and CDR2 sequences are LNHDA and SQIVND (reference sequence).

This clone was seen only a few times. The chain links TRBV29-1 to TRBJ2-1; 8 bases map to TRBD1. The V gene's germline CDR1 is SQVTM and CDR2 ANQGSEA. The CDR3 has 16 residues. V shed 3 bases, J shed 4 bases, and the junction held 11 bases outside the gene matches. The CDR3 here is CSVDGRTGLLYNEQFF. CDR3 nucleotide sequence: TGCAGCGTTGACGGTAGGACAGGGTTATTGTACAATGAGCAGTTCTTC.

The rearrangement uses TRBV18 and TRBJ2-3; D perhaps matches TRBD2 (5 bases). CDR3 length equals 14 residues. CDR1 is KGHSH, CDR2 LQKENI, per germline. V was cut by 3 bases and J by 0 bases, with 7 bases left in between. CDR3 sequence (DNA): TGTGCCAGCTCACCTCTAGCTAGCACAGATACGCAGTATTTT. Encoded protein: CASSPLASTDTQYF. Filled out from reference TRBV18 and TRBJ2-3, the complete variable domain reads NAGVMQNPRHLVRRRGQEARLRCSPMKGHSHVYWYRQLPEEGLKFMVYLQKENIIDESGMPKERFSAEFPKEGPSILRIQQVVRGDSAAYFCASSPLASTDTQYFGPGTRLTVL.

This clone appeared a few times. The chain joins TRBV10-3 to TRBJ2-1, with TRBD1 as a possible D gene (6 bases). From germline, CDR1 is ENHRY and CDR2 SYGVKD. V was pared by 0 bases and J by 10 bases, with 10 bases between. The CDR3 is made up of 13 amino acids. CDR3 in DNA: TGTGCCATCAGTGAGTCGAGGGGGACGGAGCAGTTCTTC. Its protein product is CAISESRGTEQFF.

This chain uses TRBV4-3 with TRBJ2-3; D ambiguous. This CDR3 is built from 15 residues. Trimming pared 1 base from V and 3 bases from J, leaving 11 bases between. The germline gives CDR1 LGHNA, CDR2 YSLEER. The CDR3 protein is CASSQGLLATDTQYF. CDR3 bases: TGCGCCAGCAGCCAAGGACTTCTTGCGACAGATACGCAGTATTTT.

V and J are TRBV18 and TRBJ2-7; the match to TRBD1 covers 7 bases. Per the germline V gene, CDR1 is KGHSH and CDR2 is LQKENI. The V segment lost 1 base and the J segment 3 bases; nucleotides outside the gene matches: 3. The CDR3 sequence is 14 residues long. The CDR3 nucleotides read TGTGCCAGCTCACCACGACAGGGAAACTACGAGCAGTACGTC. Encoded protein: CASSPRQGNYEQYV.

This clone was counted between two and nine times. The chain recombines TRBV19 with TRBJ2-5; 8 bases are shared with TRBD1. The germline V gene encodes CDR1 LNHDA and CDR2 SQIVND (reference sequence). V lost 4 bases and J lost 4; bases outside the gene matches: 8. There are 15 residues in the CDR3. The CDR3 bases are TGTGCCAGTAGTAGGGCAGGGGGCGCGGGAGAGACCCAGTACTTC. Its translation is CASSRAGGAGETQYF. Full variable domain (rest looked up from reference TRBV19 and TRBJ2-5): DGGITQSPKYLFRKEGQNVTLSCEQNLNHDAMYWYRQDPGQGLRLIYYSQIVNDFQKGDIAEGYSVSREKKESFPLTVTSAQKNPTAFYLCASSRAGGAGETQYFGPGTRLLVL.